This T cell receptor beta chain was recorded in a study of T cells in Graves' hyperthyroidism and ophthalmopathy. As for the study in general: Blood from the periphery was taken at initial diagnosis, before any treatment.

RNA transcripts yielded amplified TCR beta CDR3 regions. The TCR CDR3 was amplified in a first-round RT-PCR using the HTBI primer set. Each CDR3 protein gets one entry after TCRdb re-called the multiplex PCR reads with MiXCR. The sample has 660,000 or so distinct CDR3 sequences, around 20% seen once. The study excluded patients with uncontrolled infection, other autoimmune disease, pregnancy or lactation. Each diagnosis drew on symptoms, thyroxine, TRAb, thyroid ultrasound and orbital computed tomography findings. The V and J ends lost 10 bases and 2 bases respectively, with 12 bases between them. There are 12 residues in the CDR3. CDR1 is LGHDT, CDR2 YNNKEL, per germline (reference sequence).

The specimen was blood. The sequence was obtained from a man aged 30 to 39 with Graves' ophthalmopathy. This rearrangement joins TRBV3-1 to TRBJ2-7; TRBD2 might be the D (6 bases). The CDR3 DNA is TGTGCCACGCAGGGAGGCCCCTACGAGCAGTACTTC. Translating it yields CATQGGPYEQYF.